The T cell receptor beta chain under discussion was sequenced for a study of T cells in women clearing cervical HPV infection. Background on the study: Donors had HPV16-related CIN3 or worse; 2 had invasive cancer. Case blood was drawn when the lesion was first found; control blood after infection became undetectable.

Clones were sequenced by immunoSEQ multiplex PCR, and TCRdb holds only the in-frame ones, with some missing. This repertoire includes approximately 41,000 clones. Study findings and constraints: Controls had more TRBV6-7 (about 0.16%) than cases (about 0.11%).

Cervical HPV DNA detected by MY09/MY11 PCR, typed by dot-blot. As to this clone: The target antigen is unknown. The missing CDR3 end, 3 residues past where the read stops, is filled in from the germline J gene.

Germline CDR1 reads MNHEY; CDR2 reads SVGEGT. The CDR3 extends over 17 amino acids. V shed 8 bases, J shed 0 bases, and the junction held 15 bases outside the gene matches. The chain uses TRBV6-2 or TRBV6-3 and TRBJ1-1; TRBD1 matches 7 bases. The sequenced sample consisted of blood buffy coat. The clonotype comes from a woman aged 18 to 75 with a cervical HPV16 infection that either progressed to CIN3+ or cleared (not recorded which). CDR3 DNA, as far as it was read: TGTGCCAGCGGTTTGGGAGGGGGCATCGCGATGAACACTGAA. Translated: CASGLGGGIAMNTE. The whole CDR3 protein is CASGLGGGIAMNTEAFF.